Following are 19 T cell receptor beta chains from one sample sequenced in a study of T cell responses to AZD1222 COVID-19 vaccine. Libraries were prepared by immunoSEQ multiplex PCR; TCRdb keeps only in-frame clonotypes and omits some of them. The sample has roughly 200,000 clones; 85% to 90% are singletons. The specimen was peripheral blood, collected on day 0 of AZD1222 vaccination. These receptor sequences come from an adult in good health.

This clone appeared once. This chain links TRBV7-9 with TRBJ1-2; D gene unclear. The CDR3 covers 14 residues. V shed 2 bases and J shed 6 bases, with 13 bases lying between them. Germline loops: CDR1 SEHNR, CDR2 FQNEAQ (reference sequence). CDR3 nucleotide sequence: TGTGCCAGCAGCTTAAATAACCCACTCCATGGCTACACCTTC. Protein sequence: CASSLNNPLHGYTF.

V is TRBV18 and J is TRBJ1-1, with D possibly being TRBD1 (5 bases). CDR3 size: 13 residues. Germline V lookup: CDR1 KGHSH, CDR2 LQKENI. V was pared by 6 bases and J by 6 bases, with 14 bases between. CDR3 protein: CASSLGPAPEAFF. DNA of the CDR3: TGTGCCAGCTCCTTGGGACCCGCCCCTGAAGCTTTCTTT.

This chain uses TRBV2 with TRBJ1-4; D is unclear. CDR1 is SNHLY, CDR2 FYNNEI, per germline. This CDR3 is 14 amino acids long. V lost 6 bases, J lost 5 bases, and 13 bases lay in between. For the CDR3, the DNA is TGTGCCAGCAGCTACGGGCAGCGGAATGAAAAACTGTTTTTT. It yields the protein CASSYGQRNEKLFF.

In DNA form, the CDR3 reads TGTGCCATCAGTGACTGGAGTGCCAGCACAGATACGCAGTATTTT. This translates into CAISDWSASTDTQYF. The rearrangement uses TRBV10-3 and TRBJ2-3; D is unresolved. The CDR3 runs 15 residues. V lost 3 bases and J 0 bases, leaving 10 bases between the germline ends. Per germline, CDR1 ENHRY and CDR2 SYGVKD.

The chain uses TRBV7-9 and TRBJ1-2; D is possibly TRBD1 (6 bases). CDR3 length: 13 amino acids. CDR1 is SEHNR, CDR2 FQNEAQ, per germline (reference sequence). V was pared by 2 bases and J by 7 bases, with 11 bases between. The DNA of the CDR3 is TGTGCCAGCAGCTTACGGACAGATGGTGGCTACACCTTC. Its protein is CASSLRTDGGYTF.

This CDR3 reads CASSQELAGKQFF. CDR3 DNA sequence: TGCGCCAGCAGCCAAGAACTAGCGGGGAAGCAGTTCTTC. The J gene is TRBJ2-1, the V gene TRBV4-3; 10 bases match TRBD2. Looked up from germline, CDR1 is LGHNA and CDR2 is YSLEER. The CDR3 has 13 amino acids. The V and J ends lost 0 bases and 11 bases, in that order; junction bases with no gene match: 1.

The chain links TRBV7-9 to TRBJ2-7; 10 positions match TRBD1. Germline V CDR1 and CDR2: SEHNR, FQNEAQ (reference sequence). The trim removed 4 bases at V and 5 bases at J, leaving 14 bases unmatched. CDR3 length: 17 residues. CDR3 amino acids: CASSSFFLDRGLHEQYF. In DNA, the CDR3 is TGTGCCAGCAGCTCCTTCTTTCTTGACAGGGGGCTCCACGAGCAGTACTTC. The entire variable domain, with the rest obtained from reference TRBV7-9 and TRBJ2-7, is as follows: DTGVSQNPRHKITKRGQNVTFRCDPISEHNRLYWYRQTLGQGPEFLTYFQNEAQLEKSRLLSDRFSAERPKGSFSTLEIQRTEQGDSAMYLCASSSFFLDRGLHEQYFGPGTRLTVT.

V usage is TRBV11-2 and J usage is TRBJ2-7, with TRBD2 matching 8 bases. The V segment lost 3 bases and the J segment 0 bases; nucleotides outside the gene matches: 10. The CDR3 has 17 amino acids. CDR1 and CDR2 (germline): SGHAT, FQNNGV. The DNA for the CDR3 is TGTGCCAGCAGCTTTTGGGGCGGGGGGACTCTCTCCTACGAGCAGTACTTC. Protein sequence: CASSFWGGGTLSYEQYF.

Here the CDR3 reads CAWSVPQADQPQHF. CDR3 nucleotide sequence: TGTGCCTGGAGTGTACCCCAGGCGGATCAGCCCCAGCATTTT. The chain recombines TRBV30 with TRBJ1-5; unclear D gene. Germline assignment: CDR1 GTSNPN and CDR2 SVGIG (reference sequence). Trimming took 0 bases from V and 5 from J, leaving 11 bases between them. The CDR3 sequence is 14 residues long.

The rearrangement joins TRBV2 to TRBJ1-2; perhaps TRBD1 as D (6 bases). The CDR3 runs 13 residues. With 6 bases removed from V and 4 bases from J, the gap between germline ends came to 12 bases. The germline V gene has CDR1 SNHLY and CDR2 FYNNEI. In DNA form, the CDR3 reads TGTGCCAGCAGATTCGACAGGAGCTATGGCTACACCTTC. It encodes CASRFDRSYGYTF.

The chain joins TRBV5-1 to TRBJ1-3; D unclear. The CDR3 has 16 residues. Germline V lookup: CDR1 SGHRS, CDR2 YFSETQ. Trimming removed 0 bases from V and 0 bases from J, with 10 bases in between. CDR3: CASSLGGSLSGNTIYF. CDR3 in DNA: TGCGCCAGCAGCTTGGGAGGCAGCCTCTCTGGAAACACCATATATTTT. Together with reference TRBV5-1 and TRBJ1-3, the CDR3 gives the full variable domain: KAGVTQTPRYLIKTRGQQVTLSCSPISGHRSVSWYQQTPGQGLQFLFEYFSETQRNKGNFPGRFSGRQFSNSRSEMNVSTLELGDSALYLCASSLGGSLSGNTIYFGEGSWLTVV.

The sample holds a few counts of this clone. The junction departs from germline at one end; a sequencing error may be responsible. The chain links TRBV9 to TRBJ2-1; D not certain. Germline CDR1 and CDR2: SGDLS and YYNGEE. The CDR3 runs to 13 residues. The CDR3 here is CASSVGPYSEQFF. CDR3 DNA: TGTGCCAGCAGCGTAGGCCCTTACAGTGAGCAGTTCTTC.

This chain joins TRBV3-1 (or the pseudogene TRBV3-2) and TRBJ2-7, with D possibly being TRBD1 or TRBD2 (5 bases each). V lost 1 base, J lost 1 base, and 11 bases lay in between. Germline V gives CDR1 LGHDT, CDR2 YNNKEL (reference sequence). There are 15 residues in the CDR3. CDR3 sequence: CASSQAPGPSYEQYF. The DNA for the CDR3 is TGTGCCAGCAGCCAAGCCCCGGGACCGTCCTACGAGCAGTACTTC.

The chain employs TRBV5-8 and TRBJ1-1; 7 bases agree with TRBD1. This CDR3 comprises 17 residues. CDR1 is SGHTS, CDR2 YDEGEE, per germline. Trimming at V came to 3 bases and at J to 0 bases, leaving 11 bases not matched to a gene. The CDR3 DNA reads TGTGCCAGCAGCTCCTGGCGAGGGGGCGGATTGAACACTGAAGCTTTCTTT. This gives the protein CASSSWRGGGLNTEAFF.

V gene TRBV27 combines with J gene TRBJ2-2; TRBD2 aligns across 16 bases. CDR3 length: 18 amino acids. With 4 bases clipped from V and 6 bases from J, the junction kept 8 bases outside the gene matches. Germline assignment: CDR1 MNHEY and CDR2 SMNVEV (reference sequence). Written as DNA, the CDR3 is TGTGCCAGCAGTTCCTTGGGACTAGCGGGGGGGCCCTCCGGGGAGCTGTTTTTT. Its protein product is CASSSLGLAGGPSGELFF.

Comment on this clone: A much more abundant neighbour one base away suggests this may be a read error. V gene TRBV2 combines with J gene TRBJ1-5; maybe TRBD1 (5 bases). This CDR3 contains 14 residues. Germline values: CDR1 SNHLY, CDR2 FYNNEI. The germline V and J ends were trimmed by 2 bases and 6 bases, with 11 bases remaining between them. CDR3 residues: CASSEPGESQPQHF. The CDR3 nucleotides are TGTGCCAGCAGTGAACCGGGGGAGAGTCAGCCCCAGCATTTT.

The chain is built from TRBV18 and TRBJ1-3; TRBD1 might be the D (5 bases). CDR1 KGHSH and CDR2 LQKENI come from the germline V gene. This CDR3 is built from 15 residues. V lost 4 bases, J lost 0 bases, and 10 bases lay in between. CDR3 in DNA: TGTGCCAGCTCACTCCGGGGCTTCTCTGGAAACACCATATATTTT. Amino acid sequence: CASSLRGFSGNTIYF.

J is TRBJ1-2 and V is TRBV27, with a tentative D call TRBD1 (6 bases). Germline CDR1 and CDR2: MNHEY and SMNVEV (reference sequence). The CDR3 totals 13 residues. The V end lost 4 bases, the J end lost 8 bases, and 14 bases lay between the germline ends. CDR3 protein: CASSSPDRKGYTF. Written as DNA, the CDR3 is TGTGCCAGCAGTTCCCCTGACAGGAAAGGCTACACCTTC.

The chain has TRBV3-1 (or the pseudogene TRBV3-2) and TRBJ1-2; 11 bases map to TRBD1. V was pared by 3 bases and J by 6 bases, with 6 bases of the junction left unmatched. Germline V gene sequence: CDR1 LGHDT, CDR2 YNNKEL (reference sequence). This CDR3 region has 15 residues. CDR3 region: CASSHSRTGGDGYTF. CDR3 nucleotide sequence: TGTGCCAGCAGCCATAGCCGGACAGGGGGCGATGGCTACACCTTC.